This T cell receptor beta chain is drawn from a study of cytomegalovirus exposure and HLA in healthy donors. Overall study: The early release's HLA-typed donors yielded 65 million to 85 million unique TCRs.

This clone was observed a few times. V lost 6 bases and J lost 2, with 18 bases in between. CDR3 length: 16 residues. In germline, CDR1 is LNHDA, CDR2 SQIVND (reference sequence). The PCR was carried out with 60 Vbeta primers and 13 Jbeta primers. The data were produced by immunoSEQ multiplex PCR, yet TCRdb's version contains in-frame clones alone and is incomplete. In the table there are 110,000 to 150,000 clones, more than 70% of which are singletons. Despite likely unrecorded immune exposures, the donors were nominally healthy at the time of sampling. Source material: PBMCs. This sequence joins TRBV19 and TRBJ2-3; D may be TRBD2 (7 bases). The receptor was isolated from a woman aged 40 to 55 in good health and CMV-seronegative. The CDR3: CASRTSGKGHTDTQYF. In nucleotides, the CDR3 is TGTGCCAGTAGGACCAGCGGGAAGGGACACACAGATACGCAGTATTTT. The entire variable domain, with the rest obtained from reference TRBV19 and TRBJ2-3, is as follows: DGGITQSPKYLFRKEGQNVTLSCEQNLNHDAMYWYRQDPGQGLRLIYYSQIVNDFQKGDIAEGYSVSREKKESFPLTVTSAQKNPTAFYLCASRTSGKGHTDTQYFGPGTRLTVL.